The source of this T cell receptor beta chain is a study of T cell responses to AZD1222 COVID-19 vaccine. Generated by immunoSEQ multiplex PCR, the TCRdb table keeps only in-frame clones and is missing some. Here the sample spans 130,000 to 150,000 clones, about nine tenths being singletons. Findings and limits, study-wide: Compared with day 0, the breadth and depth of the Spike-specific TCR repertoire rose significantly after two doses of AZD1222.

Germline CDR1 is SGHVS and CDR2 is FQNEAQ. The V and J ends lost 5 bases and 7 bases respectively, with 15 bases between them. CDR3 length: 13 residues. To note about this clone: Its antigen is unidentified.

Sequences were derived from peripheral blood, sampled on day 0 of MenACWY control vaccination. The chain carries TRBV7-8 and TRBJ2-7; no definite D call. This sequence originates from an adult in good health. CDR3 sequence (DNA): TGTGCCAGCAGCCTGGGCCCCACTGCAGAGCAGTACTTC. Its translation is CASSLGPTAEQYF. The entire variable domain, with the rest obtained from reference TRBV7-8 and TRBJ2-7, is as follows: GAGVSQSPRYKVAKRGQDVALRCDPISGHVSLFWYQQALGQGPEFLTYFQNEAQLDKSGLPSDRFFAERPEGSVSTLKIQRTQQEDSAVYLCASSLGPTAEQYFGPGTRLTVT.